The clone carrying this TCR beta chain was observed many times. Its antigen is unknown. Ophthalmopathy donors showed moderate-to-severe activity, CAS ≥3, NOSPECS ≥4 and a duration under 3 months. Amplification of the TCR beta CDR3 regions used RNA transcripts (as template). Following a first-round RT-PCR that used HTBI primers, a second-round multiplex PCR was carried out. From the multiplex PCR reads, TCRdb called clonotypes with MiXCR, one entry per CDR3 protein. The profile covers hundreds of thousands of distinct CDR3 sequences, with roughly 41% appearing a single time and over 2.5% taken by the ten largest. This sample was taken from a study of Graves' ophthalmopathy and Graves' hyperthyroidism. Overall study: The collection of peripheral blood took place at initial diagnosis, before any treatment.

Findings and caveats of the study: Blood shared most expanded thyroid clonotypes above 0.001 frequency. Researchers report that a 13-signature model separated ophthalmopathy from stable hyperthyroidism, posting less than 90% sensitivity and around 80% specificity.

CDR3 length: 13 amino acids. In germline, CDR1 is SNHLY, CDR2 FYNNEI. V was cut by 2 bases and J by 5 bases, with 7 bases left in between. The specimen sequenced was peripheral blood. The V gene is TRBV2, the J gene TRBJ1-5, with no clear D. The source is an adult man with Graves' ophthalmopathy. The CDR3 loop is CASSESGYQPQHF. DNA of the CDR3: TGTGCCAGCAGTGAATCCGGATATCAGCCCCAGCATTTT.